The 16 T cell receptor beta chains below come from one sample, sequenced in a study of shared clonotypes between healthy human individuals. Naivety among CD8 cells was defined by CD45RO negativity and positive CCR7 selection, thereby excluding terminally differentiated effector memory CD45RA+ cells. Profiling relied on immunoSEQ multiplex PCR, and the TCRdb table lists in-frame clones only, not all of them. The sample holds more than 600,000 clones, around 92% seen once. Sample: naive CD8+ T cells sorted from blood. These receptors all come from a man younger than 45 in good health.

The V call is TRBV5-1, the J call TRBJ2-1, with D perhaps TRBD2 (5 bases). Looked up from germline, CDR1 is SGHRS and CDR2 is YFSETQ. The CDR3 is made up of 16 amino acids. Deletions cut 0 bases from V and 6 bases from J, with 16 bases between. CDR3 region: CASSLADGGVRNEQFF. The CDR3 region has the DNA TGCGCCAGCAGCTTGGCTGACGGAGGCGTTCGCAATGAGCAGTTCTTC.

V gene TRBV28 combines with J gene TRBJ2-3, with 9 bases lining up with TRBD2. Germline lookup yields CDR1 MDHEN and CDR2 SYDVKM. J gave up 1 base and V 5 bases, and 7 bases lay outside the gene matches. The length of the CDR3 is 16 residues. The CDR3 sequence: CASSVTSGRGTDTQYF. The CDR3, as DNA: TGTGCCAGCAGTGTGACTAGCGGAAGAGGCACAGATACGCAGTATTTT.

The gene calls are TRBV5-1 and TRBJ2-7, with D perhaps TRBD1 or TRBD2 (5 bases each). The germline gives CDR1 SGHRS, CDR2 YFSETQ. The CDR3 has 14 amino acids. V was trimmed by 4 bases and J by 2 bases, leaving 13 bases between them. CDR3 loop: CASSVGTLAYEQYF. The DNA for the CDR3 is TGCGCCAGCAGCGTGGGGACCCTCGCCTACGAGCAGTACTTC.

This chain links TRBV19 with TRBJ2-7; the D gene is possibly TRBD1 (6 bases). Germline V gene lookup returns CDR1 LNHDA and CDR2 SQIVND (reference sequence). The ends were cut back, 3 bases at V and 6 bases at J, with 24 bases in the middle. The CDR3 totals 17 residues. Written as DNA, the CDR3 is TGTGCCAGTAGTATCTACTCTGGGGGTTTACAGGGCAGCGAGCAGTACTTC. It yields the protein CASSIYSGGLQGSEQYF. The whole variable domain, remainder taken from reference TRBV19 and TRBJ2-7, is DGGITQSPKYLFRKEGQNVTLSCEQNLNHDAMYWYRQDPGQGLRLIYYSQIVNDFQKGDIAEGYSVSREKKESFPLTVTSAQKNPTAFYLCASSIYSGGLQGSEQYFGPGTRLTVT.

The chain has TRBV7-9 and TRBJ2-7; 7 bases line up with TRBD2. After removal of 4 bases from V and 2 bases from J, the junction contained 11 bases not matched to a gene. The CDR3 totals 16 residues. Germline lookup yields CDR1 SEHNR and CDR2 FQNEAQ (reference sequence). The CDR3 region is CASSSVRRLATYEQYF. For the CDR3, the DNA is TGTGCCAGCAGCTCGGTGCGGCGACTAGCCACCTACGAGCAGTACTTC.

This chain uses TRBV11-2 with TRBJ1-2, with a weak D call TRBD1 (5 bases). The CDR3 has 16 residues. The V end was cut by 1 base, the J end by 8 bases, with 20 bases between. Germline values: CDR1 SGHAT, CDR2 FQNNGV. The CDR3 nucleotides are TGTGCCAGCAGCTTAGTTTTCACAGGCGGGTTTGGGGGCTACACCTTC. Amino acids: CASSLVFTGGFGGYTF.

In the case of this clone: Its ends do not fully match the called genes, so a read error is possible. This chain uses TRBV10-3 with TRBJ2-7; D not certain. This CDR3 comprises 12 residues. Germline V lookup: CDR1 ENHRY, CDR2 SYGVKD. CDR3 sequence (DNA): TGTGCCATCGGTGACGGAGCCTACGAGCAGTACTTC. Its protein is CAIGDGAYEQYF.

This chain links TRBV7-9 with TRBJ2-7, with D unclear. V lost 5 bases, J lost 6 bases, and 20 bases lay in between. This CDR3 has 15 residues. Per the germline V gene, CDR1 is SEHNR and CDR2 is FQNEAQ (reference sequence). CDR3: CASSPRTGQTTEQYF. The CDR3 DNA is TGTGCCAGCAGCCCCAGGACGGGCCAAACCACCGAGCAGTACTTC.

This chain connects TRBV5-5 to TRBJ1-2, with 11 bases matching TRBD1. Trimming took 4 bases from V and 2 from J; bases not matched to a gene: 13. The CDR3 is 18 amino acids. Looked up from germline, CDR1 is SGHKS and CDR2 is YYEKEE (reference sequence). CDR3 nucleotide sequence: TGTGCCAGCAGCCTTAGTAGGGACAGGGGGTTAGGAAACTATGGCTACACCTTC. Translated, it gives CASSLSRDRGLGNYGYTF.

This CDR3 reads CASSRFGQGATLEYEQYF. Written as DNA, the CDR3 is TGTGCCAGCAGCCGTTTTGGACAGGGGGCGACCCTGGAATACGAGCAGTACTTC. The genes are TRBV5-5 and TRBJ2-7; TRBD1 aligns across 11 bases. The CDR3 is 18 residues long. Germline V CDR1 and CDR2: SGHKS, YYEKEE (reference sequence). With 4 bases clipped from V and 4 bases from J, the junction kept 16 bases outside the gene matches.

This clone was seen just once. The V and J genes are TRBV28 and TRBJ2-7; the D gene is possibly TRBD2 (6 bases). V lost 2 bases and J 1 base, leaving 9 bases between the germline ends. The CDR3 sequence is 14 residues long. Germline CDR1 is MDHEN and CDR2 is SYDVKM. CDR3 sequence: CASSLVEGSYEQYF. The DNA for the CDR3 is TGTGCCAGCAGTTTAGTGGAGGGGTCCTACGAGCAGTACTTC.

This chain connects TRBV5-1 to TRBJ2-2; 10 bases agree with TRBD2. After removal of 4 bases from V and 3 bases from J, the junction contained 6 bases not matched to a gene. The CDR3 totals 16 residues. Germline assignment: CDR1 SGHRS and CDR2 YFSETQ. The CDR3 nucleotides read TGCGCCAGCAGCCCGCTAGCGGGAGTAGACACCGGGGAGCTGTTTTTT. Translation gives CASSPLAGVDTGELFF. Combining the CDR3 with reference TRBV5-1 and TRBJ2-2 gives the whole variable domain KAGVTQTPRYLIKTRGQQVTLSCSPISGHRSVSWYQQTPGQGLQFLFEYFSETQRNKGNFPGRFSGRQFSNSRSEMNVSTLELGDSALYLCASSPLAGVDTGELFFGEGSRLTVL.

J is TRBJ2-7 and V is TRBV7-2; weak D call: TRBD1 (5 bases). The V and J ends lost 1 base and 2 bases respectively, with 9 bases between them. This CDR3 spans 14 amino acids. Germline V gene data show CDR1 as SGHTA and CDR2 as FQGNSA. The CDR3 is CASSLDRLPYEQYF. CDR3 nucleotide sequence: TGTGCCAGCAGCTTAGACAGGCTCCCCTACGAGCAGTACTTC.

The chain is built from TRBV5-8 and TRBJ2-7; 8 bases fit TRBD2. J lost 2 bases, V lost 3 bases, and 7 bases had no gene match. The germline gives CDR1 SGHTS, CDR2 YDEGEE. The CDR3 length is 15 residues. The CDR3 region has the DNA TGTGCCAGCAGCTCGCCAACTAGCGGAACCTACGAGCAGTACTTC. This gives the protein CASSSPTSGTYEQYF.

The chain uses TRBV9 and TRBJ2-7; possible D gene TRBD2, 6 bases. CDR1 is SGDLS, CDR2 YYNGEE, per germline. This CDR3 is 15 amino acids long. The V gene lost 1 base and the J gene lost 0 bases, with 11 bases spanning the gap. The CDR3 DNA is TGTGCCAGCAGCGTATTTGGGGGGTCCTCCTACGAGCAGTACTTC. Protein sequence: CASSVFGGSSYEQYF.

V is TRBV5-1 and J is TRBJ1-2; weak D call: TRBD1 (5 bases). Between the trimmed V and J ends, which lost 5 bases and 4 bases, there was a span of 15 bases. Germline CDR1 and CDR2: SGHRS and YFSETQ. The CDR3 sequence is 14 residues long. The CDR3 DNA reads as TGCGCCAGCAGGGCTGGAGGGGCGGGCTATGGCTACACCTTC. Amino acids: CASRAGGAGYGYTF. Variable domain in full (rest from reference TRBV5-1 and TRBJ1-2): KAGVTQTPRYLIKTRGQQVTLSCSPISGHRSVSWYQQTPGQGLQFLFEYFSETQRNKGNFPGRFSGRQFSNSRSEMNVSTLELGDSALYLCASRAGGAGYGYTFGSGTRLTVV.